Reported below is one T cell receptor (beta chain). The antigen remains undetermined. TCRdb analysed the 5' RACE reads with MiXCR anew, one entry per CDR3 protein. The sample yields tens of thousands of distinct CDR3 sequences, more than 10% seen once. This record belongs to a study of T-cell memory formation after mild COVID-19. General study points: Certain responding clones were present in pre-infection memory, suggesting participation of cross-reactive memory. Mostly located in CM and EM were contracting CD4+ clones, with contracting CD8+ clones located in EMRA. Second-wave clones reaching peak frequency on day 37 lacked confirmed SARS-CoV-2 specificity.

Per the germline V gene, CDR1 is MNHEY and CDR2 is SVGAGI. CDR3 size: 16 residues. V lost 4 bases, J lost 4 bases, and 18 bases lay in between. This clonotype originated in a man in his late teens or twenties who had mild COVID-19 (a few samples of this study predate the infection). Cell type and time point are not known. This chain links TRBV6-5 with TRBJ2-3; no clear D. Sequences were obtained from PBMCs or a T cell subset sorted from them (not recorded which). In DNA form, the CDR3 reads TGTGCCAGCAGTTCGATCAATCAGGTCCAGTCAGATACGCAGTATTTT. Amino acids: CASSSINQVQSDTQYF.